Below, one T cell receptor (beta chain) is given with its context. This sample was taken from a study of cytomegalovirus exposure and HLA in healthy donors. Both 60 Vbeta primers and 13 Jbeta primers went into the PCR. Repertoires were generated with immunoSEQ multiplex PCR, while TCRdb's copy carries only in-frame clones and drops some. The table records approximately 240,000 clones, 82% of them present only once. The specimen sequenced was PBMCs. This TCR came from a woman aged 40 to 50 in good health and CMV-seronegative.

CDR3 in amino acids: CASSQEPTKQYF. CDR3 DNA: TGTGCCAGCAGCCAGGAACCTACGAAGCAGTACTTC. The chain carries TRBV6-1 and TRBJ2-7; D gene unclear. V was pared by 6 bases and J by 8 bases, with 14 bases between. The germline CDR1 and CDR2 sequences are MNHNS and SASEGT. The CDR3 has 12 amino acids.